The 5 T cell receptor beta chains listed next were all sequenced from one sample in a study of blood T cell repertoires in COVID-19. Method: immunoSEQ multiplex PCR; TCRdb's copy keeps in-frame clones and lacks some. Counted here are more than 65,000 clones, 85% to 90% occurring once; the ten biggest clones make up roughly 4.6%. Sequenced sample: peripheral blood. These receptors came from a man older than 75 with acute or convalescent COVID-19.

The chain combines TRBV19 with TRBJ1-2; D possibly corresponds to TRBD1 (5 bases). CDR3 length: 14 residues. Trimming took off 3 bases at V and 4 bases at J, with 12 bases between the two ends. Germline CDR1 and CDR2: LNHDA and SQIVND (reference sequence). CDR3 amino acids: CASSIGRGRYGYTF. As DNA, the CDR3 is TGTGCCAGTAGTATCGGTAGGGGCCGCTATGGCTACACCTTC.

This chain uses TRBV5-1 with TRBJ2-1; 9 nucleotides match TRBD1. Germline V gene sequence: CDR1 SGHRS, CDR2 YFSETQ. The CDR3 is made up of 14 amino acids. The ends lost 4 bases at V and 4 bases at J; junction bases unmatched: 3. CDR3 DNA: TGCGCCAGCAGCCCGGGACAGGGATACAATGAGCAGTTCTTC. This gives the protein CASSPGQGYNEQFF.

The chain links TRBV29-1 to TRBJ2-5; the match to TRBD1 covers 7 bases. CDR3 length: 12 residues. Losses at the gene ends were 4 bases for V and 3 bases for J; bases not matched to a gene: 2. Germline-derived CDR1 and CDR2 are SQVTM and ANQGSEA. CDR3 bases: TGCAGCGTTGCAGGGGGAGAAGAGACCCAGTACTTC. As protein: CSVAGGEETQYF.

The chain carries TRBV10-1 and TRBJ1-1; possible D gene TRBD1, 6 bases. With 2 bases removed from V and 1 base from J, the gap between germline ends came to 8 bases. The CDR3 is 14 amino acids. CDR1 and CDR2 from the germline V gene are WNHNN and SYGVQD (reference sequence). The CDR3 loop reads CASSERTENTEAFF. Here the CDR3 DNA reads TGCGCCAGCAGTGAGCGGACAGAGAACACTGAAGCTTTCTTT.

The chain uses TRBV5-4 and TRBJ2-1, with 10 positions matching TRBD2. Germline CDR1 reads SGHNT; CDR2 reads YYREEE (reference sequence). Unmatched junction bases numbered 8, after V lost 1 base and J lost 1 base. There are 18 residues in the CDR3. The chain's CDR3 is CASSLRLAGLKSYNEQFF. The CDR3 DNA is TGTGCCAGCAGCTTGCGACTAGCGGGCCTAAAATCCTACAATGAGCAGTTCTTC.